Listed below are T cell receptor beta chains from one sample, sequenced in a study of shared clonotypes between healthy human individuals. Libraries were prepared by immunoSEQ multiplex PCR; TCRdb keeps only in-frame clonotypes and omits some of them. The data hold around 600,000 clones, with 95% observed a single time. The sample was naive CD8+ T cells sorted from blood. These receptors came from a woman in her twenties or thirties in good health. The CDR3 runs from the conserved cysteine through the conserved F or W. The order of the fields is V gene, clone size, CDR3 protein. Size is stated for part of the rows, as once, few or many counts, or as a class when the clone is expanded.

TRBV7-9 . CASRTQRPGQPTYEQYF
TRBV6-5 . CASSFASSGVTYEQYF
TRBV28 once CASSSPLAGWNNEQFF
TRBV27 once CASIGGTEAFF
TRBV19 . CASSLGEGYNEQFF
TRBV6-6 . CASSYGQGSYEQYF
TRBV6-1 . CASSDDFYEQYF
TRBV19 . CASTPGLGQFF
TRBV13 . CASSLVGAGATGDEQYF
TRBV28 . CASSLVGRSYEQYF
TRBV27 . CASSPQGGTNEKLFF
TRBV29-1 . CSVEERGTSSYEQYF
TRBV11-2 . CASSAQGYEQYF
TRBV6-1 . CASSEEQSHYEQYF
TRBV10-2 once CASFSGNLREKLFF
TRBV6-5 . CASSWGQGANTGELFF
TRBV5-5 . CASSSGQGTLGQPQHF
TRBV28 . CASSLGDGTFRAYNEQFF
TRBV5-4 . CASSSQGALHF
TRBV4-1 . CASTTQGRGTNEKLFF
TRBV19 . CASSLTSGETQYF
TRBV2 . CASSLTSDYYNEQFF
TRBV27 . CASSFTGTAYEQYF
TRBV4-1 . CASSQEAGTSVADTQYF
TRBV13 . CASSLGFGGSYSEAFF
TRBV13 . CASSLQGNYGYTF
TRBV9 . CASSAVAGSSTDTQYF
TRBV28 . CASTPRYPYEQYF
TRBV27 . CASSSQATNEKLFF
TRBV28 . CASSSSGSLAEQFF
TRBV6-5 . CASSYSNTGTYEQYF
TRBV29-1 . CSVEGTGSYNEQFF
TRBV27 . CASMLSEGTYNEQFF
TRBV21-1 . CASSPGPPGENQPQHF
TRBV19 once CASSSASYQPQHF
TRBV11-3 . CASSLDGRASEQYF
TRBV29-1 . CSVEDIAGPYEQYF
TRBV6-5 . CASSVGAGQPQHF
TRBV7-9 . CASSPGERVYNEQFF
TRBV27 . CASSWGTSPDTQYF
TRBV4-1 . CASSQGRGGDSTGELFF
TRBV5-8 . CASSLAGGPGEQYF
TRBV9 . CASSVDGSGELFF
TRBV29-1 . CSVGRTSYNEQFF
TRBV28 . CASSYSRYSGANVLTF
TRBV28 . CASSRIKNRAQQETQYF
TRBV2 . CASTSGRPYQETQYF
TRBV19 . CASSIRTSGLETQYF
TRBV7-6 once CASSSPQGVGTDTQYF
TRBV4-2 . CASSQGTSGRWYEQFF
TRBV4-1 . CASSQATGLVGYGYTF
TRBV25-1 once CASSDASGQGVLTDTQYF
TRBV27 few CASSFNSNYGYTF
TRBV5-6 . CASSLWLTSSAWSSYEQYF
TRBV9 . CASSVGLAGNNEQFF